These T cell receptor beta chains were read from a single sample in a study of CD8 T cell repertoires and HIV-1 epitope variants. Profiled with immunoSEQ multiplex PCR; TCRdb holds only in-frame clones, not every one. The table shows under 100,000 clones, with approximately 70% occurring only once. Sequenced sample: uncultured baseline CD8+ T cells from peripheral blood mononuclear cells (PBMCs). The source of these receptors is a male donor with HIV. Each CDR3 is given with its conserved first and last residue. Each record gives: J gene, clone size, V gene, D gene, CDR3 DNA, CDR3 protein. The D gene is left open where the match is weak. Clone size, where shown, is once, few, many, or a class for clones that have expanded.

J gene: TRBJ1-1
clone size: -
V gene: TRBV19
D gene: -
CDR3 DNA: TGTGCCAGTAGTATGACAGGCACAGAAGCTTTCTTT
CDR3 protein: CASSMTGTEAFF

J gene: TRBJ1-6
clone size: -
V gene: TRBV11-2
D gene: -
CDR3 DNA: TGTGCCAGCAGCATCCTGCAGGGTTCCTATAATTCACCCCTCCACTTT
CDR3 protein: CASSILQGSYNSPLHF

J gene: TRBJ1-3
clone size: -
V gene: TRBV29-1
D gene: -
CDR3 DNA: TGCAGCGAGGTGGTTGGAAACACCATATATTTT
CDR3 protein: CSEVVGNTIYF

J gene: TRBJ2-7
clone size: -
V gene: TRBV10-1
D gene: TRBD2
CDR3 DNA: TGCGCCAGCGGGACTAGCGGGCCCTACGAGCAGTACTTC
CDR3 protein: CASGTSGPYEQYF

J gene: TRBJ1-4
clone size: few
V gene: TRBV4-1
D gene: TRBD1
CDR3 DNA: TGCGCCAGCAGCCAACCCCGACAGGGGGCGGGTGAAAAACTGTTTTTT
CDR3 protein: CASSQPRQGAGEKLFF

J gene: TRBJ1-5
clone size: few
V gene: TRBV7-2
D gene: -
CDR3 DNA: TGTGCCAGCAGCTTGGATGGGAGGCATCAGCCCCAGCATTTT
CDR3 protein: CASSLDGRHQPQHF

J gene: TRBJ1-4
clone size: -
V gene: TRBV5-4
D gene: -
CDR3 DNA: TGTGCCAGCAGCGCGAGGACAGACCCAACTAATGAAAAACTGTTTTTT
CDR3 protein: CASSARTDPTNEKLFF

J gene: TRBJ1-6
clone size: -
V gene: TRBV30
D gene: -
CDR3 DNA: TGTGCCTTCTTTCGAGACCTGGGGTCACCCCTCCACTTT
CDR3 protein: CAFFRDLGSPLHF

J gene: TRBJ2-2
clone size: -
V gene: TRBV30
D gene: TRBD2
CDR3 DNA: TGTGCCTGGAGTTCCACCGGACTAGCGGGGAACACCGGGGAGCTGTTTTTT
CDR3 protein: CAWSSTGLAGNTGELFF

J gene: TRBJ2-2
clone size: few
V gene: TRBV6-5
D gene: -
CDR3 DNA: TGTGCCAGCAGCGCCGGGACATACACCGGGGAGCTGTTTTTT
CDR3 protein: CASSAGTYTGELFF

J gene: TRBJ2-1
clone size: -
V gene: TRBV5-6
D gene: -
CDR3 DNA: TGTGCCAGCAGCTTGGCCGGAGGGTATGAGCAGTTCTTC
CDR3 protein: CASSLAGGYEQFF

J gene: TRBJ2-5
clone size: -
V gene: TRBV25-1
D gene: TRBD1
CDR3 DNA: TGTGCCAGCAGTCCGCGGACAGGGCCCGAGACCCAGTACTTC
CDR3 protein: CASSPRTGPETQYF

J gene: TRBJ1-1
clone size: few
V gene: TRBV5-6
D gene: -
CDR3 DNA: TGTGCCAGCAGCTTAGGGTCAGGGAGCCATGAAGCTTTCTTT
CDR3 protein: CASSLGSGSHEAFF

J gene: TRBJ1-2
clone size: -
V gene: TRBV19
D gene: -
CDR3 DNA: TGTGCCAGTAGTCCGCGGGGGGACTATGGCTACACCTTC
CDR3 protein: CASSPRGDYGYTF